This TCR beta chain was sequenced during a study of memory CD4+ T cells and cytomegalovirus serostatus. Study at large: This sample comes from healthy Belgian adults, under 10 CMV seropositive, under 25 seronegative.

This clone was detected once. V was cut by 3 bases and J by 5 bases, with 8 bases left in between. Per the germline V gene, CDR1 is SGHTA and CDR2 is FQGTGA. This CDR3 comprises 13 residues. The protocol was immunoSEQ multiplex PCR, while the TCRdb copy is restricted to in-frame clones and leaves out a portion. Of 40,000 to 55,000 clones listed, 80% to 90% were seen once; the top ten hold roughly 2%. Single viable CD3+CD4+CD8-CD45RO+ cells were sorted as the memory CD4+ T cells. The sequence was obtained from an adult in good health and CMV-seropositive. Sequencing was performed on memory CD4+ T cells from blood. The chain combines TRBV7-3 with TRBJ2-1; no clear D gene. The CDR3 reads CASSFNSHNEQFF. In nucleotides, the CDR3 is TGTGCCAGCAGCTTTAACAGCCACAATGAGCAGTTCTTC.